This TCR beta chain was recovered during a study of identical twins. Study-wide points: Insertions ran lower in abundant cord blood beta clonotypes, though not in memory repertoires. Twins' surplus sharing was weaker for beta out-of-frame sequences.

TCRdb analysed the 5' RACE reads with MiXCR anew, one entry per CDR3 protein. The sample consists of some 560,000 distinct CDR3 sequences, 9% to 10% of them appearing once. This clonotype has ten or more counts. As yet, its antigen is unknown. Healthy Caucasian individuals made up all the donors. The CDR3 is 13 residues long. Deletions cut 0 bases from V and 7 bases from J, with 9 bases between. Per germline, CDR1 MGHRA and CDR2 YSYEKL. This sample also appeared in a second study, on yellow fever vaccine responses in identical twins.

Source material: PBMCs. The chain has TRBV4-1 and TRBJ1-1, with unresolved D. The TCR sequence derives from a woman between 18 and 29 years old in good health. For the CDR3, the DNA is TGCGCCAGCAGCCAAGATGACTCTAATGAAGCTTTCTTT. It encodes CASSQDDSNEAFF.